This T cell receptor (beta chain) was identified in a study of blood T cell repertoires in COVID-19. Study background: Acute-phase and convalescent COVID-19 samples originated in the United States, Italy and Spain.

Some clones are missing from TCRdb's copy, which holds only in-frame ones; the method was immunoSEQ multiplex PCR. The profile shows approximately 50,000 clones, around 90% of them singletons. V was pared by 5 bases and J by 1 base, with 1 base of the junction left unmatched. Per germline, CDR1 LNHDA and CDR2 SQIVND (reference sequence). The CDR3 is made up of 13 amino acids. As regards this clone: At the DNA level, this CDR3 is encoded by other sequences in the same sample as well.

The sequenced sample was peripheral blood. This sequence was found in a human donor in a cohort sampled during active COVID-19. The chain joins TRBV19 to TRBJ1-1; 7 bases are shared with TRBD1. Here the CDR3 DNA reads TGTGCCAGTAGTCGGACAGGGAACACTGAAGCTTTCTTT. Amino acid sequence: CASSRTGNTEAFF.